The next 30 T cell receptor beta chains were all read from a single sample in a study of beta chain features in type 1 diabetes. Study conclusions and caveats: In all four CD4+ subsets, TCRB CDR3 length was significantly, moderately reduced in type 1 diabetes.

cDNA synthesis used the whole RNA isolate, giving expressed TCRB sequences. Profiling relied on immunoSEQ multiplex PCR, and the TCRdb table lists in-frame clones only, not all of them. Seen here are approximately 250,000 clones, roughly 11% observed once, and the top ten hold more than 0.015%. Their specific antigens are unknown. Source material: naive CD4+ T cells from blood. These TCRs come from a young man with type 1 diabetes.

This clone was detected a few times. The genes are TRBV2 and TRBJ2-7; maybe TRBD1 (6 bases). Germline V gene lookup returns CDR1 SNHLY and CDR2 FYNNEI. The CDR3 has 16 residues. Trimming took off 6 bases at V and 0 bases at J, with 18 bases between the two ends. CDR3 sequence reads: CASRWSSGGSSYEQYF. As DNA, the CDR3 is TGTGCCAGCAGATGGTCATCTGGGGGCAGCTCCTACGAGCAGTACTTC.

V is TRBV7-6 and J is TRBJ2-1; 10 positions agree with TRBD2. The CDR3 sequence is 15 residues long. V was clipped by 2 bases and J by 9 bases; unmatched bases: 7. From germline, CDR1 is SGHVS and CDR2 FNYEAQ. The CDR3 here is CASSLLAGAIVEQFF. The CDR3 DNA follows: TGTGCCAGCAGCTTACTAGCGGGGGCCATCGTTGAGCAGTTCTTC.

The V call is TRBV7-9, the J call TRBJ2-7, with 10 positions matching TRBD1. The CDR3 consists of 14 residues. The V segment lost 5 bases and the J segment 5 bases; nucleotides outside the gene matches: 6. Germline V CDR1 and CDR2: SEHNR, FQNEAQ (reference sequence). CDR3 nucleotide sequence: TGTGCCAGCAGCCCGACGACAGGGGGCGACGAGCAGTACTTC. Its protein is CASSPTTGGDEQYF.

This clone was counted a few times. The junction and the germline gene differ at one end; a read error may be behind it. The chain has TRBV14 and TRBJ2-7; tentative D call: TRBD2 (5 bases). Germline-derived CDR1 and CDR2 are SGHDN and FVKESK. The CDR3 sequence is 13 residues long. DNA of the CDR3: TGTGCCAGCAGCCAAGGTTTGAGCAGAGGGCGACGCTTC. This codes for CASSQGLSRGRRF. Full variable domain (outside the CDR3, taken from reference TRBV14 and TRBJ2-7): EAGVTQFPSHSVIEKGQTVTLRCDPISGHDNLYWYRRVMGKEIKFLLHFVKESKQDESGMPNNRFLAERTGGTYSTLKVQPAELEDSGVYFCASSQGLSRGRRFGPGTRLTVT.

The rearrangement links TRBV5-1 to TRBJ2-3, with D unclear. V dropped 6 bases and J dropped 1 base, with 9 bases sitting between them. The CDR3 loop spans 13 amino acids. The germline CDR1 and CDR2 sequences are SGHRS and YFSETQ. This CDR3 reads CASKEQGTDTQYF. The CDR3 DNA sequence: TGCGCCAGCAAGGAGCAAGGCACAGATACGCAGTATTTT.

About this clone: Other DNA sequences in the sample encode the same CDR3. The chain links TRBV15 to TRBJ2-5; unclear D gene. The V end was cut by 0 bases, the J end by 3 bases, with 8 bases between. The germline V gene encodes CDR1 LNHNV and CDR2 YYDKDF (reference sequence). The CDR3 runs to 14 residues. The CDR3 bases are TGTGCCACCAGCAGAGATCGCGGAAAAGAGACCCAGTACTTC. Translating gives CATSRDRGKETQYF.

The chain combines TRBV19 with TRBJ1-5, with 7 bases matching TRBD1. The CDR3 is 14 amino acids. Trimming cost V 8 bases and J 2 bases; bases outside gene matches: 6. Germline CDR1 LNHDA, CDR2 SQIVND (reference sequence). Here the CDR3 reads CASLDRRGNQPQHF. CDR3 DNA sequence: TGTGCCAGTCTGGACAGGAGGGGCAATCAGCCCCAGCATTTT. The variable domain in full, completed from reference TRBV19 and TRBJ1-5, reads DGGITQSPKYLFRKEGQNVTLSCEQNLNHDAMYWYRQDPGQGLRLIYYSQIVNDFQKGDIAEGYSVSREKKESFPLTVTSAQKNPTAFYLCASLDRRGNQPQHFGDGTRLSIL.

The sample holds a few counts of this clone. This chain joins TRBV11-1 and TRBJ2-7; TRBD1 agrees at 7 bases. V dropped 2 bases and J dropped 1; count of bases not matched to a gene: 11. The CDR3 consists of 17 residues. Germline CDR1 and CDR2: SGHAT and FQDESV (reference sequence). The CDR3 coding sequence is TGTGCCAGCAGCTTACCTCTTCGAGGGGGCCGATCCTACGAGCAGTACTTC. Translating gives CASSLPLRGGRSYEQYF.

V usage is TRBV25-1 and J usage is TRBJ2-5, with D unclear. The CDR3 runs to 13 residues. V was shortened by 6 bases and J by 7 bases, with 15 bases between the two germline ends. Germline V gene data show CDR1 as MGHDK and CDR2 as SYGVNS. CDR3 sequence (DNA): TGTGCCAGCAGCCTAGTAGAAGGAGCGACCCAGTACTTC. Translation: CASSLVEGATQYF. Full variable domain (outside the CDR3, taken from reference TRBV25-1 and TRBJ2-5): EADIYQTPRYLVIGTGKKITLECSQTMGHDKMYWYQQDPGMELHLIHYSYGVNSTEKGDLSSESTVSRIRTEHFPLTLESARPSHTSQYLCASSLVEGATQYFGPGTRLLVL.

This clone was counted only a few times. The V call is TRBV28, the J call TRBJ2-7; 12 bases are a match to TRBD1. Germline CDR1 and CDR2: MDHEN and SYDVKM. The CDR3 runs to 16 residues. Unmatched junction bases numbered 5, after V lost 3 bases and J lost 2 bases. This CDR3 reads CASSLMGTGGTYEQYF. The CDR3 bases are TGTGCCAGCAGTTTGATGGGGACAGGGGGCACCTACGAGCAGTACTTC.

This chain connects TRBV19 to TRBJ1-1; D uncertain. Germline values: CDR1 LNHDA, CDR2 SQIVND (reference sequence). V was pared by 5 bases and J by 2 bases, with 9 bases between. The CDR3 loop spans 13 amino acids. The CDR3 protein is CASSPYSNTEAFF. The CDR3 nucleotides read TGTGCCAGTAGTCCGTACAGTAACACTGAAGCTTTCTTT.

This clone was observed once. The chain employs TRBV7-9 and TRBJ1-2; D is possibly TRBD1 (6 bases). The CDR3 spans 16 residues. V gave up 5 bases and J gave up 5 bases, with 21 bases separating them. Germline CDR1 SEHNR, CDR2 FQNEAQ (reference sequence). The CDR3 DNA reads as TGTGCCAGCAGCCCCGTCCGACAGGCAGTTGATTATGGCTACACCTTC. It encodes CASSPVRQAVDYGYTF.

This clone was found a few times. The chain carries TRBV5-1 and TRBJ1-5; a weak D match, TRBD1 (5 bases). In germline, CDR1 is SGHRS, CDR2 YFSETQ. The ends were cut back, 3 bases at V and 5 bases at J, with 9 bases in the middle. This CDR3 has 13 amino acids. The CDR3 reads CASSSSGDQPQHF. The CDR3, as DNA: TGCGCCAGCAGCTCTTCGGGGGATCAGCCCCAGCATTTT.

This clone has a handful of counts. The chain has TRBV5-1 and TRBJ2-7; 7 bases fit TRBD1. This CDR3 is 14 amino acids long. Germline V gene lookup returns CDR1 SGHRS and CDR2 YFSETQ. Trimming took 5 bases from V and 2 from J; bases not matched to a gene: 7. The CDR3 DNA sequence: TGCGCCAGCAGGACCCAGACAGGGCCCTACGAGCAGTACTTC. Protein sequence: CASRTQTGPYEQYF.

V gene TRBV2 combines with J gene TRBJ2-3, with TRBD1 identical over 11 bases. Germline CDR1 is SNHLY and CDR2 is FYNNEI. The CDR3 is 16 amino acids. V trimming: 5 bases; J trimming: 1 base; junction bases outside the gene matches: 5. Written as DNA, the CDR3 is TGTGCCAGCAGTAGACGGACAGGGGGCGGCACAGATACGCAGTATTTT. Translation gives CASSRRTGGGTDTQYF.

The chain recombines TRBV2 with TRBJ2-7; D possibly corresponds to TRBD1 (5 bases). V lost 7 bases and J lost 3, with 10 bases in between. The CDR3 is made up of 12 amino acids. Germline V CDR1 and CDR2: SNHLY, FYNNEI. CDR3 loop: CASTKRGYEQYF. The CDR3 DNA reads TGTGCCAGCACAAAAAGGGGCTACGAGCAGTACTTC.

CDR3 sequence: CASSPMGQGFYEQYF. As DNA, the CDR3 is TGTGCCAGCAGCCCAATGGGGCAGGGGTTCTACGAGCAGTACTTC. The rearrangement uses TRBV7-2 and TRBJ2-7; TRBD1 is a possible D gene (6 bases). This CDR3 has 15 residues. Trimming cost V 5 bases and J 3 bases, with 17 bases left between them. Germline CDR1 SGHTA, CDR2 FQGNSA.

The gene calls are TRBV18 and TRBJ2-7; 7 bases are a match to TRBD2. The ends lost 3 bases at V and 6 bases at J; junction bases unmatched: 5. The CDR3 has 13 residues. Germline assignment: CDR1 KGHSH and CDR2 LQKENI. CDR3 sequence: CASSPRGGGEQYF. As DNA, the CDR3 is TGTGCCAGCTCACCCCGGGGCGGGGGCGAGCAGTACTTC. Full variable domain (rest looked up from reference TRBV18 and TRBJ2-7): NAGVMQNPRHLVRRRGQEARLRCSPMKGHSHVYWYRQLPEEGLKFMVYLQKENIIDESGMPKERFSAEFPKEGPSILRIQQVVRGDSAAYFCASSPRGGGEQYFGPGTRLTVT.

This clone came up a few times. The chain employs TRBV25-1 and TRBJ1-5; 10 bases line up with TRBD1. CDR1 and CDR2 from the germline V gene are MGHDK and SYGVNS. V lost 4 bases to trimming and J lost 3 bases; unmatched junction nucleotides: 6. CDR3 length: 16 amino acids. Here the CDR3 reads CASSGTGTGVNQPQHF. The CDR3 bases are TGTGCCAGCAGTGGTACCGGGACAGGGGTCAATCAGCCCCAGCATTTT.

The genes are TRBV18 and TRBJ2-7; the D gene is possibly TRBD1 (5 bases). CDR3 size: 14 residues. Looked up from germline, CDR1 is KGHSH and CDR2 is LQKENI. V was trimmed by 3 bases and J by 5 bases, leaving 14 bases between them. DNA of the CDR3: TGTGCCAGCTCACCGGGGCAGGGTTGGGACGAGCAGTACTTC. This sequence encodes CASSPGQGWDEQYF. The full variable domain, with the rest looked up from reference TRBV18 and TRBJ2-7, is NAGVMQNPRHLVRRRGQEARLRCSPMKGHSHVYWYRQLPEEGLKFMVYLQKENIIDESGMPKERFSAEFPKEGPSILRIQQVVRGDSAAYFCASSPGQGWDEQYFGPGTRLTVT.

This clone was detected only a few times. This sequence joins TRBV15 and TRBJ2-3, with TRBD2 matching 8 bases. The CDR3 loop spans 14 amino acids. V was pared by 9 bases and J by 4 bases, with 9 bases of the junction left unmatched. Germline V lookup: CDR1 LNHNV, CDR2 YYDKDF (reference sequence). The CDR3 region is CATDSGGRADTQYF. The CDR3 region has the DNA TGTGCCACTGACTCGGGGGGGAGAGCAGATACGCAGTATTTT.

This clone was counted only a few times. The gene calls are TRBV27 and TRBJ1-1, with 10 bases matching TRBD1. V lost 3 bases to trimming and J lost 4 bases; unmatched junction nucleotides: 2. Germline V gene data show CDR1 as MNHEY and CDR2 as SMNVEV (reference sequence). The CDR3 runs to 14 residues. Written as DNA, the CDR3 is TGTGCCAGCAGTTTTGACAGGGGGCCCACTGAAGCTTTCTTT. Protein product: CASSFDRGPTEAFF.

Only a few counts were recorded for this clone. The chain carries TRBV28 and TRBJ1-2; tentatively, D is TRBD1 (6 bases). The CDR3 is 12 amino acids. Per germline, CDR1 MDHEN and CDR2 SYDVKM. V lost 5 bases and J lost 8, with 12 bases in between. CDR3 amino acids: CASSPGGPGYTF. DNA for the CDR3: TGTGCCAGCAGTCCCGGGGGGCCGGGCTACACCTTC.

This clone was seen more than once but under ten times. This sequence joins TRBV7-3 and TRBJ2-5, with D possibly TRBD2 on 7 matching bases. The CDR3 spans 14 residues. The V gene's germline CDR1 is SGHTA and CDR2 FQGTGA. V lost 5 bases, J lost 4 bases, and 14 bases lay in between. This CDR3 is CASSEGGSPETQYF. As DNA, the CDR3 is TGTGCCAGCAGCGAGGGGGGGTCGCCAGAGACCCAGTACTTC. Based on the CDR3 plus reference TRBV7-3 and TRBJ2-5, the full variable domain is GAGVSQTPSNKVTEKGKYVELRCDPISGHTALYWYRQSLGQGPEFLIYFQGTGAADDSGLPNDRFFAVRPEGSVSTLKIQRTERGDSAVYLCASSEGGSPETQYFGPGTRLLVL.

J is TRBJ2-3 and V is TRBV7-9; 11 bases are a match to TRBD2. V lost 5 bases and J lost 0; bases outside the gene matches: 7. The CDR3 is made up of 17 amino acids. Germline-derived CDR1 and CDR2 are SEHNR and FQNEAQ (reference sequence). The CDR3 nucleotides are TGTGCCAGCAGCCCCAGACTAGCGGGACCTAGCACAGATACGCAGTATTTT. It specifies CASSPRLAGPSTDTQYF.

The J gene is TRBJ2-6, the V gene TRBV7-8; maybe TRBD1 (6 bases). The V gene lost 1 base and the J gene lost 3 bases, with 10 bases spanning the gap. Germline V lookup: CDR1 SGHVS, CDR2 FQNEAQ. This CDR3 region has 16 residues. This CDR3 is CASSLGAGVGANVLTF. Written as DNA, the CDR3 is TGTGCCAGCAGCTTAGGGGCAGGGGTTGGGGCCAACGTCCTGACTTTC.

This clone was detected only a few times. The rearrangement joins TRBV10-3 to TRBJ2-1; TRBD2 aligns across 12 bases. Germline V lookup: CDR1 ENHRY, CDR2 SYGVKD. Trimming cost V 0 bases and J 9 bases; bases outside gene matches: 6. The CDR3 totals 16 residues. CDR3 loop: CAISESTLAGGSEQFF. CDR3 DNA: TGTGCCATCAGTGAGTCGACTCTAGCGGGGGGGTCTGAGCAGTTCTTC.

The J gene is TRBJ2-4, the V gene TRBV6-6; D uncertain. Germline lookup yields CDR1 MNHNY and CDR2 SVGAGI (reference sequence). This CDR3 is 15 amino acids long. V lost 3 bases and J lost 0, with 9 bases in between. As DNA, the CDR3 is TGTGCCAGCAGTTATGACAAGCTAGCCAAAAACATTCAGTACTTC. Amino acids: CASSYDKLAKNIQYF.

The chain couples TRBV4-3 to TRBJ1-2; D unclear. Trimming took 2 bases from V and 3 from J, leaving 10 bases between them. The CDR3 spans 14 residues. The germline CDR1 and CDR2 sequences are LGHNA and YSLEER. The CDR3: CASSQNLGDYGYTF. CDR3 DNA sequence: TGCGCCAGCAGCCAAAACCTCGGGGACTATGGCTACACCTTC.

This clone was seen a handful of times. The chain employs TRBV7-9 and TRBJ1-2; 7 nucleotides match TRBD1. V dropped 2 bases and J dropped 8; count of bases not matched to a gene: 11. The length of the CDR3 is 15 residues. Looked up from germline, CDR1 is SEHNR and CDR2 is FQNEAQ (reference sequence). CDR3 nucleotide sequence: TGTGCCAGCAGCTTAACTGAGACAGGGTCGGGAGGCTACACCTTC. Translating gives CASSLTETGSGGYTF.